This T cell receptor (beta chain) derives from a study of T cell responses to AZD1222 COVID-19 vaccine. The study's findings and limits: Repertoire sampling occurred only after the peak T cell response. Seropositive at baseline were only a handful of AZD1222 recipients.

Generated by immunoSEQ multiplex PCR, the TCRdb table keeps only in-frame clones and is missing some. This table holds 160,000 or so clones, 92% found once. About this clone itself: The antigen is unknown.

Pooling covered second doses at about 4 or about 12 weeks. Trimming stripped 1 base from V and 4 bases from J, with 11 bases between. In germline, CDR1 is SGDLS, CDR2 YYNGEE. The CDR3 loop spans 14 amino acids. Here the sequenced sample was peripheral blood, taken 28 days after the second AZD1222 dose. The TCR comes from an adult who received the AZD1222 COVID-19 vaccine. The V and J genes are TRBV9 and TRBJ1-2, with D hard to call. The CDR3 spells CASSVTGRSYGYTF. CDR3 in DNA: TGTGCCAGCAGCGTAACCGGGCGTTCCTATGGCTACACCTTC.